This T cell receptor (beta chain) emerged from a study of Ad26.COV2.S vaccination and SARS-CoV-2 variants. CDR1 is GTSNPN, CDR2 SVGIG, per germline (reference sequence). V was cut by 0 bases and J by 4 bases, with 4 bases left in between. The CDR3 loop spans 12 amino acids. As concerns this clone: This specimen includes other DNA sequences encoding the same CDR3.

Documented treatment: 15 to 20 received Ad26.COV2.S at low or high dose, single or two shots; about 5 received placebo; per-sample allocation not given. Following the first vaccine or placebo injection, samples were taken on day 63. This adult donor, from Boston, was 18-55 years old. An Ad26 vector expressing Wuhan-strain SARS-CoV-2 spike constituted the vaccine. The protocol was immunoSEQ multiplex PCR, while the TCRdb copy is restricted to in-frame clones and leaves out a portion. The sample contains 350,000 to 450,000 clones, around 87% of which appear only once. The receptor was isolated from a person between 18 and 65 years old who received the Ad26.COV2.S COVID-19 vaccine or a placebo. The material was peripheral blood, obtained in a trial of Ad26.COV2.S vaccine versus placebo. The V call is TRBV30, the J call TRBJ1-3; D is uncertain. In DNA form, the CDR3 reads TGTGCCTGGAGTGTAGGGGGAAACACCATATATTTT. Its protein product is CAWSVGGNTIYF.